Presented here are 28 T cell receptor beta chains from one specimen sequenced in a study of blood T cells in healthy people across ages. Together with a sample-barcoded 5' primer, a J-beta primer mix was included in a second PCR lasting about 6 to 11 cycles. MiXCR, applied by TCRdb to the 5' RACE reads, yields one record per CDR3 protein. The profile covers about 1.6 million distinct CDR3 sequences, with about 35% appearing a single time and about 11% taken by the ten largest. The sample taken for sequencing was blood. All receptors derive from a woman in her 30s in good health.

This clonotype turned up a few times. The chain has TRBV7-9 and TRBJ1-5; D is undetermined. This CDR3 contains 14 residues. Trimming took off 1 base at V and 5 bases at J, with 9 bases between the two ends. Germline values: CDR1 SEHNR, CDR2 FQNEAQ (reference sequence). CDR3 region: CASSLGGPDQPQHF. CDR3 coding DNA: TGTGCCAGCAGCTTAGGCGGTCCTGATCAGCCCCAGCATTTT.

This sequence joins TRBV7-9 and TRBJ2-1, with 12 positions matching TRBD2. This CDR3 region has 16 residues. Losses at the gene ends were 3 bases for V and 6 bases for J; bases not matched to a gene: 6. CDR1 is SEHNR, CDR2 FQNEAQ, per germline (reference sequence). In DNA form, the CDR3 reads TGTGCCAGCAGCTTGCGACTAGCGGGGGATTCCAATGAGCAGTTCTTC. This encodes CASSLRLAGDSNEQFF.

This clonotype turned up a few times. The chain is built from TRBV4-1 and TRBJ1-2, with TRBD1 matching 7 bases. Looked up from germline, CDR1 is MGHRA and CDR2 is YSYEKL. The CDR3 is 16 residues long. The J segment lost 1 base and the V segment lost 4 bases, leaving 9 bases of the junction unmatched. This CDR3 reads CASSLDTGELNYGYTF. The CDR3 DNA follows: TGCGCCAGCAGCCTAGACACAGGGGAACTTAACTATGGCTACACCTTC.

About this clonotype itself: The junction shows a germline mismatch at one end, possibly a read error. The CDR3 DNA reads TGTGCCAGCGGCTTACCAAAGAGAACAGGGGAGGGGGACGCAGATACGCAGTATTTT. Its protein is CASGLPKRTGEGDADTQYF. The J gene is TRBJ2-3, the V gene TRBV7-9; D may be TRBD1 or TRBD2 (7 bases each). The germline V gene encodes CDR1 SEHNR and CDR2 FQNEAQ (reference sequence). The CDR3 spans 19 residues. Full variable domain (outside the CDR3, taken from reference TRBV7-9 and TRBJ2-3): DTGVSQNPRHKITKRGQNVTFRCDPISEHNRLYWYRQTLGQGPEFLTYFQNEAQLEKSRLLSDRFSAERPKGSFSTLEIQRTEQGDSAMYLCASGLPKRTGEGDADTQYFGPGTRLTVL.

This clonotype has more than one count but fewer than ten. J is TRBJ2-5 and V is TRBV9, with unresolved D. The last part of the DNA fits TRBJ2-7 better; the J call may be wrong. From germline, CDR1 is SGDLS and CDR2 YYNGEE. CDR3 length equals 11 residues. The DNA for the CDR3 is TGTGCCAGCAGCGTAGTAGCCGAGCAGTACTTC. It codes for CASSVVAEQYF.

This chain connects TRBV5-5 to TRBJ2-7, with D possibly matching TRBD2 (5 bases). The CDR3 consists of 17 residues. Germline V gene data show CDR1 as SGHKS and CDR2 as YYEKEE (reference sequence). V lost 2 bases to trimming and J lost 2 bases, with 20 bases between them. This CDR3 reads CASSLNPPGAEAYEQYF. The CDR3 DNA is TGTGCCAGCAGCTTAAATCCCCCCGGAGCGGAGGCCTACGAGCAGTACTTC. Based on the CDR3 plus reference TRBV5-5 and TRBJ2-7, the full variable domain is DAGVTQSPTHLIKTRGQQVTLRCSPISGHKSVSWYQQVLGQGPQFIFQYYEKEERGRGNFPDRFSARQFPNYSSELNVNALLLGDSALYLCASSLNPPGAEAYEQYFGPGTRLTVT.

In regard to this clonotype: The germline gene is not matched at one end of the junction; a read error may be the cause. The rearrangement joins TRBV2 to TRBJ1-3; D may be TRBD1 (6 bases). This CDR3 region has 15 residues. Germline loops: CDR1 SNHLY, CDR2 FYNNEI. The CDR3 DNA sequence: TGCGCCGGAAGAGGACAGCCGTCCGTAGGAAACACCATATATTTT. Translation: CAGRGQPSVGNTIYF.

This clonotype was observed a few times. The V gene is TRBV5-1, the J gene TRBJ1-1, with a possible D match to TRBD1 (5 bases). This CDR3 has 14 amino acids. The V gene lost 1 base and the J gene lost 6 bases, with 13 bases spanning the gap. Looked up from germline, CDR1 is SGHRS and CDR2 is YFSETQ. This chain's CDR3 is CASSLQGEVAEAFF. Written as DNA, the CDR3 is TGCGCCAGCAGCTTGCAAGGGGAGGTGGCTGAAGCTTTCTTT.

This clonotype was detected only once. V is TRBV20-1 and J is TRBJ2-1; TRBD2 matches 7 bases. V trimming: 6 bases; J trimming: 7 bases; junction bases outside the gene matches: 12. CDR1 DFQATT and CDR2 SNEGSKA come from the germline V gene (reference sequence). The CDR3 is made up of 14 amino acids. DNA of the CDR3: TGCAGTGCCCGCCTCGGGGGAGCGGGAAATGAGCAGTTCTTC. As protein: CSARLGGAGNEQFF.

The gene calls are TRBV7-3 and TRBJ2-7, with D tentatively TRBD1 (6 bases). CDR1 and CDR2 (germline): SGHTA, FQGTGA. V dropped 5 bases and J dropped 6 bases, with 11 bases sitting between them. This CDR3 comprises 12 residues. The CDR3 DNA is TGTGCCAGCAGCGAGACAGGAAGCGAGCAGTACTTC. Translation gives CASSETGSEQYF.

This clonotype was recorded a few times. The chain is built from TRBV5-1 and TRBJ2-7, with 7 positions matching TRBD1. The CDR3 sequence is 14 residues long. J lost 7 bases, V lost 0 bases, and 7 bases had no gene match. Germline V gene data show CDR1 as SGHRS and CDR2 as YFSETQ. This chain's CDR3 is CASSLEQGSWEQYF. CDR3 nucleotides: TGCGCCAGCAGCTTGGAACAGGGGTCATGGGAGCAGTACTTC.

The chain links TRBV2 to TRBJ2-7; 14 bases are shared with TRBD2. Germline V lookup: CDR1 SNHLY, CDR2 FYNNEI. The V and J ends lost 7 bases and 0 bases, in that order; junction bases with no gene match: 2. This CDR3 has 15 amino acids. CDR3 sequence reads: CASTGTSGSSYEQYF. CDR3 DNA: TGTGCCAGCACCGGGACTAGCGGGAGCTCCTACGAGCAGTACTTC.

This clonotype showed up just a few times. The rearrangement joins TRBV28 to TRBJ2-3; a possible D gene is TRBD1 (5 bases). The V and J ends lost 7 bases and 6 bases respectively, with 20 bases between them. The CDR3 covers 15 residues. Germline lookup yields CDR1 MDHEN and CDR2 SYDVKM. The CDR3 reads CASILTGLGKDTQYF. The CDR3 region has the DNA TGTGCCAGCATCCTTACAGGTTTGGGGAAGGATACGCAGTATTTT.

The CDR3 loop reads CASSLRRGFYGYTF. CDR3 DNA: TGTGCCAGCAGTCTCCGGAGGGGGTTTTATGGCTACACCTTC. The chain links TRBV27 to TRBJ1-2; a possible D gene is TRBD1 (6 bases). The CDR3 consists of 14 residues. The V gene's germline CDR1 is MNHEY and CDR2 SMNVEV (reference sequence). V was clipped by 5 bases and J by 5 bases, with 15 bases between them.

J is TRBJ2-5 and V is TRBV5-6; D is perhaps TRBD1 (6 bases). V shed 4 bases and J shed 4 bases, with 20 bases lying between them. The CDR3 is made up of 16 amino acids. Germline V gene sequence: CDR1 SGHDT, CDR2 YYEEEE. CDR3 residues: CASSKSHRDMGETQYF. CDR3 bases: TGTGCCAGCAGCAAATCACACCGGGACATGGGAGAGACCCAGTACTTC.

The rearrangement links TRBV3-1 to TRBJ2-2, with 7 bases matching TRBD1. The CDR3 is 14 amino acids. V lost 5 bases, J lost 5 bases, and 5 bases stayed unmatched. CDR1 and CDR2 (germline): LGHDT, YNNKEL (reference sequence). For the CDR3, the DNA is TGTGCCAGCAGCGTCAAACAGGGGACCGGGGAGCTGTTTTTT. Translating gives CASSVKQGTGELFF.

The chain combines TRBV27 with TRBJ1-6; D not certain. The ends were cut back, 5 bases at V and 7 bases at J, with 9 bases in the middle. This CDR3 contains 13 residues. Germline loops: CDR1 MNHEY, CDR2 SMNVEV (reference sequence). The CDR3 DNA sequence: TGTGCCAGCAGTAACAGTCAGAATTCACCCCTCCACTTT. Its translation: CASSNSQNSPLHF.

This chain connects TRBV5-1 to TRBJ2-3; D not certain. The CDR3 is made up of 15 amino acids. Per the germline V gene, CDR1 is SGHRS and CDR2 is YFSETQ. V lost 0 bases, J lost 3 bases, and 11 bases lay in between. The CDR3 bases are TGCGCCAGCAGCTTGGAAAGTAGTGAGACAGATACGCAGTATTTT. Translating it yields CASSLESSETDTQYF. Drawing the rest from reference TRBV5-1 and TRBJ2-3, the complete variable domain is KAGVTQTPRYLIKTRGQQVTLSCSPISGHRSVSWYQQTPGQGLQFLFEYFSETQRNKGNFPGRFSGRQFSNSRSEMNVSTLELGDSALYLCASSLESSETDTQYFGPGTRLTVL.

The chain is built from TRBV5-1 and TRBJ2-7; 9 nucleotides line up with TRBD1. Germline V gene lookup returns CDR1 SGHRS and CDR2 YFSETQ. V shed 6 bases and J 1 base; nucleotides not matched to a gene: 8. This CDR3 is built from 15 residues. The CDR3 DNA follows: TGCGCCAGCAAGAAGGGACAGGGCGTATCCTACGAGCAGTACTTC. Translating it yields CASKKGQGVSYEQYF.

This clonotype occurred a few times. The CDR3 DNA is TGTGCCAGCACAGGGGCACCCTACGAGCAGTACTTC. Residues: CASTGAPYEQYF. V and J are TRBV25-1 and TRBJ2-7, with D tentatively TRBD1 (6 bases). V was trimmed by 7 bases and J by 2 bases, leaving 9 bases between them. The CDR3 has 12 amino acids. Germline V gene data show CDR1 as MGHDK and CDR2 as SYGVNS.

In this sample, this clonotype turned up a few times. The chain uses TRBV20-1 and TRBJ2-7; 9 positions match TRBD1. The CDR3 consists of 14 residues. V lost 6 bases to trimming and J lost 3 bases; unmatched junction nucleotides: 9. CDR1 and CDR2 (germline): DFQATT, SNEGSKA (reference sequence). CDR3 residues: CSALQGASVYEQYF. CDR3 nucleotides: TGCAGTGCCCTACAGGGGGCAAGTGTCTACGAGCAGTACTTC.

The chain combines TRBV20-1 with TRBJ2-7, with 9 bases that match TRBD1. The germline V gene encodes CDR1 DFQATT and CDR2 SNEGSKA (reference sequence). The CDR3 is 14 amino acids. With V trimmed by 5 bases and J by 2 bases, 7 bases remained unmatched. The chain's CDR3 is CSAFRDRETYEQYF. The CDR3 bases are TGCAGTGCTTTCCGGGACAGGGAAACCTACGAGCAGTACTTC.

This clonotype was recorded at least ten times. The chain is built from TRBV29-1 and TRBJ2-3; 7 bases line up with TRBD1. The CDR3 is 15 amino acids. From germline, CDR1 is SQVTM and CDR2 ANQGSEA. J was trimmed by 4 bases and V by 4 bases; bases with no gene match: 11. CDR3 residues: CSVALTGNMADTQYF. CDR3 nucleotides: TGCAGCGTTGCCCTGACAGGGAACATGGCAGATACGCAGTATTTT.

The chain combines TRBV7-3 with TRBJ2-5, with TRBD2 matching over 11 bases. The CDR3 covers 16 residues. V gave up 2 bases and J gave up 11 bases; unmatched junction bases: 13. Germline V CDR1 and CDR2: SGHTA, FQGTGA. The CDR3 here is CASSLPGLAAYNEQYF. In nucleotides, the CDR3 is TGTGCCAGCAGCTTACCGGGACTAGCGGCCTACAATGAGCAGTACTTC. The full variable domain, with the rest looked up from reference TRBV7-3 and TRBJ2-5, is GAGVSQTPSNKVTEKGKYVELRCDPISGHTALYWYRQSLGQGPEFLIYFQGTGAADDSGLPNDRFFAVRPEGSVSTLKIQRTERGDSAVYLCASSLPGLAAYNEQYFGPGTRLLVL.

The rearrangement uses TRBV6-1 and TRBJ1-1; no clear D gene. CDR1 is MNHNS, CDR2 SASEGT, per germline. V dropped 7 bases and J dropped 11 bases, with 14 bases sitting between them. This CDR3 region has 11 residues. As DNA, the CDR3 is TGTGCCAGCAAAGGCCCCCGTAGGGCTTTCTTT. This sequence encodes CASKGPRRAFF.

This sequence joins TRBV18 and TRBJ2-1; 7 bases align to TRBD2. The CDR3 length is 14 residues. Germline V CDR1 and CDR2: KGHSH, LQKENI. Unmatched junction bases numbered 3, after V lost 3 bases and J lost 4 bases. For the CDR3, the DNA is TGTGCCAGCTCACCGACGCGGGAGTACAATGAGCAGTTCTTC. It yields the protein CASSPTREYNEQFF. The full variable domain, its missing parts supplied by reference TRBV18 and TRBJ2-1, is NAGVMQNPRHLVRRRGQEARLRCSPMKGHSHVYWYRQLPEEGLKFMVYLQKENIIDESGMPKERFSAEFPKEGPSILRIQQVVRGDSAAYFCASSPTREYNEQFFGPGTRLTVL.

The chain links TRBV5-6 to TRBJ1-1; no clear D gene. V lost 1 base, J lost 0 bases, and 10 bases lay in between. CDR3 length equals 15 residues. Germline CDR1 SGHDT, CDR2 YYEEEE. The CDR3 loop reads CASSLNQRMNTEAFF. The CDR3 DNA sequence: TGTGCCAGCAGCTTGAATCAAAGAATGAACACTGAAGCTTTCTTT.

The table lists this clonotype with a few counts. V and J are TRBV9 and TRBJ2-7; the D gene is possibly TRBD2 (6 bases). Germline V gene sequence: CDR1 SGDLS, CDR2 YYNGEE. The CDR3 is 12 amino acids. Trimming removed 5 bases from V and 6 bases from J, with 12 bases in between. This chain's CDR3 is CASSDLRGEQYF. In nucleotides, the CDR3 is TGTGCCAGCAGTGATTTGCGGGGCGAGCAGTACTTC.